This TCR beta chain is drawn from a study of CD8+ T cells in alopecia areata. The treatment is: oral pan-JAK inhibitor, 5-10 mg twice daily. Samples from alopecia areata patients were lesional scalp punch biopsies and peripheral blood. Separation by sorting yielded CD4+ and CD8+ T cells from PBMCs. The authors extracted RNA and reverse transcribed it into cDNA as the sequencing template. Clones were sequenced by immunoSEQ multiplex PCR, and TCRdb holds only the in-frame ones, with some missing. The data contain 150,000 to 200,000 clones, around three fifths of them singletons. Remarks on this clone: Its antigen is undetermined.

Study observations and caveats: Uncertainty remains about how baseline CD8+ expansion links to response, with one nonresponder. Scalp clonality, together with expanded CD8+ clones among the top 100, fell significantly with tofacitinib.

The input for sequencing was CD4+ T cells sorted from blood, taken at week 24, from a patient treated with tofacitinib. This TCR came from a human donor with alopecia areata.

The CDR3: CASSPGPREQFF. CDR3 bases: TGTGCCAGCAGCCCAGGACCGAGAGAGCAGTTCTTC. This rearrangement joins TRBV7-9 to TRBJ2-1; D gene ambiguous. CDR1 is SEHNR and CDR2 is FQNEAQ in the germline V gene (reference sequence). The CDR3 runs to 12 residues. V dropped 5 bases and J dropped 10 bases, with 12 bases sitting between them.